The rows below give T cell receptor beta chains drawn from one sample of a study of identical twins. TCRdb processed the 5' RACE reads anew with MiXCR; each CDR3 protein has one entry. The profile shows under 250,000 distinct CDR3 sequences, about 13% of them singletons. The same data also contributed to another study, on yellow fever vaccine responses in identical twins.

The sequenced sample consisted of memory (CD45RO+) T cells sorted from blood. Receptors were obtained from a woman in her late teens or twenties in good health. The CDR3 runs from the conserved cysteine through the conserved F or W. D genes are given only for firm matches.

d_call,cdr3_length,v_call,cdr3_aa
NA,16,TRBV6-2/TRBV6-3,CASERGSFESLSEQYF
NA,15,TRBV7-2,CASSSPGLPSNEQYF
NA,15,TRBV12-3/TRBV12-4,CASSRGPTTNEKLFF
TRBD1,14,TRBV28,CASSLSTGYTEAFF
TRBD2,12,TRBV7-2,CASSLRDYKQYF
TRBD2,17,TRBV7-2,CASSLSPGGGVSQQQFF
NA,13,TRBV6-2/TRBV6-3,CASILRGDGELFF
NA,15,TRBV18,CASSPVVGFNTEAFF
NA,17,TRBV21-1,CASSFPGQGASTDTQYF
NA,12,TRBV29-1,CSVDSGANVLTF
NA,15,TRBV2,CANSNPRARVNEQYF
TRBD2,17,TRBV7-2,CASSPSALAGAVDTQYF
TRBD1,13,TRBV6-1,CARPYRGKETQYF
NA,12,TRBV3-1,CASSQEYTEAFF
NA,10,TRBV25-1,CASTRDEQYF
NA,12,TRBV11-3,CASSLDGDEQFF
NA,11,TRBV20-1,CSAKQNYEQYF
NA,14,TRBV2,CASSETVSSYEQYF
NA,13,TRBV12-3/TRBV12-4,CASKNIFTDTQYF
TRBD1,14,TRBV4-1,CASSQDLGQSKAFF
TRBD1,15,TRBV14,CASSLRTGFQYEQYF
NA,15,TRBV5-1,CASSLRGVSNEKLFF
TRBD1,16,TRBV6-2/TRBV6-3,CASSQDRASGANVLTF
TRBD1,14,TRBV7-3,CASSLKQGATEAFF
NA,14,TRBV29-1,CSVSEVISYNEQFF
TRBD1,15,TRBV5-1,CASSTGQGPNTEAFF
NA,15,TRBV7-6,CASSLGRAGELGQYF
NA,11,TRBV6-2/TRBV6-3,CASRSRDGEFF
TRBD2,15,TRBV9,CASSATSGRAREQYF
NA,15,TRBV9,CASSVGGQLYNEQFF
NA,15,TRBV5-1,CASSLAYREGLEQYF
NA,12,TRBV3-1,CASNDGYSEAFF
TRBD2,17,TRBV7-2,CASSLGGGGASTDTQYF
TRBD1,14,TRBV3-1,CASSPGTDIRSPNF
NA,16,TRBV24-1,CATSGISGAPPNEQFF
TRBD1,15,TRBV7-2,CASRTAGTANSPLHF
NA,15,TRBV7-2,CASTKGGRADNEQFF